This T cell receptor (beta chain) was retrieved from a study of blood T cell repertoires in COVID-19. The table came from immunoSEQ multiplex PCR; TCRdb's copy has only in-frame clones and leaves some out. The sample includes 200,000 to 300,000 clones, 75% to 90% of them seen just once. CDR1 MDHEN and CDR2 SYDVKM come from the germline V gene. This CDR3 contains 16 residues. V gave up 3 bases and J gave up 7 bases; unmatched junction bases: 10. Material for sequencing was PBMCs or T cells enriched from blood (not recorded which). The chain is built from TRBV28 and TRBJ2-1, with 9 bases matching TRBD2. The receptor was derived from a man aged 35 to 55 who had recovered from COVID-19. This chain's CDR3 is CASSFVGAGGRNEQFF. For the CDR3, the DNA is TGTGCCAGCAGTTTTGTCGGGGCGGGAGGGCGAAATGAGCAGTTCTTC.